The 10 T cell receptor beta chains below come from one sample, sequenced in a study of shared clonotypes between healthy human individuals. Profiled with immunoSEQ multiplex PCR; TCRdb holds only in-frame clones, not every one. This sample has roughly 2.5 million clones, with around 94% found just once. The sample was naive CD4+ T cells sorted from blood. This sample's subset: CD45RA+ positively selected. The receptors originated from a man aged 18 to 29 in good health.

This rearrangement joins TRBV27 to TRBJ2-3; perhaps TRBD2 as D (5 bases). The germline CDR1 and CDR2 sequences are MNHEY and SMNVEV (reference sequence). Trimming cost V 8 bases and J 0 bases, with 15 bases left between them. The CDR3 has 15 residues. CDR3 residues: CASRPRALSTDTQYF. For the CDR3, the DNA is TGTGCCAGCCGGCCGAGGGCCCTAAGCACAGATACGCAGTATTTT.

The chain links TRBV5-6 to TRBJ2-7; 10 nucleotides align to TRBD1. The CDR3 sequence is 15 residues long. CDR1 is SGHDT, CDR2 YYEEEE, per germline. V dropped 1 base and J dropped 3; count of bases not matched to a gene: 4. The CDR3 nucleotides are TGTGCCAGCAGCTTGAAGGGGACAGGGGTCTACGAGCAGTACTTC. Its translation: CASSLKGTGVYEQYF.

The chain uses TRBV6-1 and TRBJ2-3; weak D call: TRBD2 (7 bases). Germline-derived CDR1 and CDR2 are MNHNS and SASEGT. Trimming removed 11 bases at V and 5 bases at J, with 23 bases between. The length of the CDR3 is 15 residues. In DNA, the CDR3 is TGTGCCGGCAACGGGGGGACATCGGTGGGAGATACGCAGTATTTT. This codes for CAGNGGTSVGDTQYF.

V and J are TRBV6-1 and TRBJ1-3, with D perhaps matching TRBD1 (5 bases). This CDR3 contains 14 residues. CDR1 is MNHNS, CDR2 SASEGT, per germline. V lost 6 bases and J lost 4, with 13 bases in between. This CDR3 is CASRAGGAGNTIYF. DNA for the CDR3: TGTGCCAGCAGGGCCGGGGGAGCCGGAAACACCATATATTTT.

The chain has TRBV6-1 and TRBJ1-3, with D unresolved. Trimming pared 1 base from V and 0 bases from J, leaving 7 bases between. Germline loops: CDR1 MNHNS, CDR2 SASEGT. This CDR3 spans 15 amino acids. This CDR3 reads CASSEVGTSGNTIYF. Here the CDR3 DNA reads TGTGCCAGCAGTGAAGTTGGAACCTCTGGAAACACCATATATTTT.

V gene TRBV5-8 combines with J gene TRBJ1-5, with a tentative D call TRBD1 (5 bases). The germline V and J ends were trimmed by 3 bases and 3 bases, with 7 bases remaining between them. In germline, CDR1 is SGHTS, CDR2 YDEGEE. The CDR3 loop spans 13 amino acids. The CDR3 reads CASSWTTNQPQHF. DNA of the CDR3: TGTGCCAGCAGCTGGACAACCAATCAGCCCCAGCATTTT.

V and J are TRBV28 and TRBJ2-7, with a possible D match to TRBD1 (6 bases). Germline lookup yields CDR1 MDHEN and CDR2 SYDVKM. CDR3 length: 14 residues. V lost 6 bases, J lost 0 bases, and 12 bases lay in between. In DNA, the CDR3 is TGTGCCAGCAGCCCTGGACAGCTCTCCTACGAGCAGTACTTC. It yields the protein CASSPGQLSYEQYF.

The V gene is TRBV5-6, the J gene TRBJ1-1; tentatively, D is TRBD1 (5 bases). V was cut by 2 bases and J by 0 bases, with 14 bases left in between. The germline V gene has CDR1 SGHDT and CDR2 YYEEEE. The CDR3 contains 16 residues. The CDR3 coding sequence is TGTGCCAGCAGCTTCGGACATCGAACGATGAACACTGAAGCTTTCTTT. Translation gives CASSFGHRTMNTEAFF.

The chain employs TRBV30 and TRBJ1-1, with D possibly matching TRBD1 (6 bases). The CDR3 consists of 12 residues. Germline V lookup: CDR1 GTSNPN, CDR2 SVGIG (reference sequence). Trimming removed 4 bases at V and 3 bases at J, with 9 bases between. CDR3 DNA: TGTGCCTGGAACAGGGAGGACACTGAAGCTTTCTTT. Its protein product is CAWNREDTEAFF. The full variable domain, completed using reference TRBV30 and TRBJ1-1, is SQTIHQWPATLVQPVGSPLSLECTVEGTSNPNLYWYRQAAGRGLQLLFYSVGIGQISSEVPQNLSASRPQDRQFILSSKKLLLSDSGFYLCAWNREDTEAFFGQGTRLTVV.

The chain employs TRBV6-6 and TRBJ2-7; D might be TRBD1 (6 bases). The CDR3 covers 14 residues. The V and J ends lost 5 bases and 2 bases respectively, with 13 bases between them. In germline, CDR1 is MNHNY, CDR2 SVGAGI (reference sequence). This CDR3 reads CASSPTTGTYEQYF. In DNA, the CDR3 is TGTGCCAGCAGTCCGACTACAGGGACCTACGAGCAGTACTTC.